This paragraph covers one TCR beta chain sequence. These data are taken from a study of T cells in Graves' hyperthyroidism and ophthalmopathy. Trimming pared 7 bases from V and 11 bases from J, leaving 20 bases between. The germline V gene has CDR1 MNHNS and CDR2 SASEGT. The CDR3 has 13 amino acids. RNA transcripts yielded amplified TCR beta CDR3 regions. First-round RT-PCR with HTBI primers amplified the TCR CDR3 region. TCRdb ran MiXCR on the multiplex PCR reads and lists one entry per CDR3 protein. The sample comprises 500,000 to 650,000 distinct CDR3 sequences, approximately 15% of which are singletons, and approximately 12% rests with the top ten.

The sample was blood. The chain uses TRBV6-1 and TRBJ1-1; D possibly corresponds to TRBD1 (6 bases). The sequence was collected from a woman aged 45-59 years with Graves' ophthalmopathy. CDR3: CASNPGTSPRAFF. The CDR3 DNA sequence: TGTGCCAGCAATCCGGGGACATCACCACGGGCTTTCTTT.